This record looks at one T cell receptor beta chain sequence and its context. Its specificity is unknown. The sample comes from a study of identifying expanded T cells in peripheral blood. Using immunoSEQ multiplex PCR, the repertoire was profiled, and TCRdb retains in-frame clones only, with some absent. The table shows approximately 100,000 clones, with around 88% occurring only once. Study-wide findings and caveats: Variance in clone template counts between approximately two-week samples significantly increased with total template count across all healthy donors.

Healthy donors had no documented immune events, such as infections, while sampled. V dropped 1 base and J dropped 3; count of bases not matched to a gene: 4. Germline lookup yields CDR1 LGHNA and CDR2 YNFKEQ. This CDR3 spans 15 amino acids. The sample taken for sequencing was blood. The TCR sequence derives from a person aged 18 to 75 in good health. The chain joins TRBV4-2 to TRBJ2-5; the match to TRBD2 covers 8 bases. DNA of the CDR3: TGTGCCAGCAGCCAAGGGACTAGCCAAGAAGAGACCCAGTACTTC. Translation: CASSQGTSQEETQYF.